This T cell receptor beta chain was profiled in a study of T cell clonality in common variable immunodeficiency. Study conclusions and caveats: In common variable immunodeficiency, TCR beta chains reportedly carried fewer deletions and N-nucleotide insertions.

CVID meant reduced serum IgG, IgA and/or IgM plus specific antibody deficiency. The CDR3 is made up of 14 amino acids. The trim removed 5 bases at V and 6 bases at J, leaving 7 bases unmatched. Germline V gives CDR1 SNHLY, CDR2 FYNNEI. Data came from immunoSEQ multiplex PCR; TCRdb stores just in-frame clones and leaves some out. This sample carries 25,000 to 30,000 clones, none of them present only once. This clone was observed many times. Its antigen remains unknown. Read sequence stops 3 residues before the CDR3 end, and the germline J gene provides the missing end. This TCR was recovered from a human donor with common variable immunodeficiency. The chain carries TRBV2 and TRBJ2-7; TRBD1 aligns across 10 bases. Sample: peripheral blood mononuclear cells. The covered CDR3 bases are TGTGCCAGCAGTAGGGGGACAGGGGTCCGCGAG. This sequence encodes CASSRGTGVRE. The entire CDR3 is CASSRGTGVREQYF.